The 29 T cell receptor beta chains below come from one sample, sequenced in a study of human T cells and chemical hapten exposure. As to time point: pre-sensitization, week 0. Treatment: therapeutic diphenylcyclopropenone sensitization with weekly scalp DPC. In TCRdb, the RACE reads were re-called with MiXCR into one record per CDR3 protein. This sample yields about 300,000 distinct CDR3 sequences, of which around 5.5% are seen a single time; approximately 8.2% belongs to the top ten. Sequenced material: whole blood, taken in connection with sensitization to the hapten diphenylcyclopropenone (DPC). The receptors shown here come from a young woman with alopecia areata. Some clones in this sample may be carry-over from other donors' samples.

The V gene is TRBV20-1, the J gene TRBJ2-3; D gene ambiguous. This CDR3 contains 12 residues. V lost 1 base and J 4 bases, leaving 6 bases between the germline ends. From germline, CDR1 is DFQATT and CDR2 SNEGSKA (reference sequence). The CDR3 reads CSARAPADTQYF. The CDR3 nucleotides read TGCAGTGCTAGAGCCCCAGCAGATACGCAGTATTTT.

This clonotype came up many times. V gene TRBV3-1 combines with J gene TRBJ2-1, with 13 bases lining up with TRBD2. This CDR3 has 17 amino acids. V was pared by 4 bases and J by 7 bases, with 10 bases of the junction left unmatched. The germline CDR1 and CDR2 sequences are LGHDT and YNNKEL (reference sequence). CDR3: CASSLRLAGGRVNEQFF. The CDR3 DNA follows: TGTGCCAGCAGCCTCCGACTAGCGGGGGGCCGGGTAAATGAGCAGTTCTTC.

This clonotype was recorded a few times. The gene calls are TRBV6-1 and TRBJ2-7; 11 bases align to TRBD2. V dropped 3 bases and J dropped 7; count of bases not matched to a gene: 5. The CDR3 covers 14 residues. Germline lookup yields CDR1 MNHNS and CDR2 SASEGT. The CDR3 here is CASSDSGGAEEQYF. For the CDR3, the DNA is TGTGCCAGCAGTGATAGCGGGGGGGCGGAAGAGCAGTACTTC.

This clonotype came up many times. This rearrangement joins TRBV12-3 or TRBV12-4 to TRBJ1-5; 7 bases align to TRBD1. The V and J ends lost 1 base and 6 bases, in that order; junction bases with no gene match: 18. This CDR3 region has 19 residues. CDR3 coding DNA: TGTGCCAGCAGTTTAGGGGTATACAGGGGAACAATCGGGGTTCAGCCCCAGCATTTT. This sequence encodes CASSLGVYRGTIGVQPQHF.

This clonotype was observed a handful of times. The gene calls are TRBV4-1 and TRBJ1-5; D not resolved. The V gene lost 0 bases and the J gene lost 0 bases, with 12 bases spanning the gap. CDR1 is MGHRA and CDR2 is YSYEKL in the germline V gene. The CDR3 spans 17 residues. This CDR3 is CASSQDEEGYSNQPQHF. CDR3 coding DNA: TGCGCCAGCAGCCAAGATGAGGAAGGATATAGCAATCAGCCCCAGCATTTT.

The chain couples TRBV6-5 to TRBJ2-6, with D possibly being TRBD1 (5 bases). This CDR3 contains 13 residues. Germline V CDR1 and CDR2: MNHEY, SVGAGI. With 6 bases removed from V and 8 bases from J, the gap between germline ends came to 11 bases. The CDR3 is CASSKTVPNVLTF. DNA of the CDR3: TGTGCCAGCAGCAAGACAGTACCCAACGTCCTGACTTTC.

This rearrangement joins TRBV29-1 to TRBJ2-1, with D perhaps TRBD1 or TRBD2 (5 bases each). V lost 6 bases and J lost 0, with 12 bases in between. The CDR3 is made up of 14 amino acids. The V gene's germline CDR1 is SQVTM and CDR2 ANQGSEA. The CDR3 reads CSVLRDGSYNEQFF. In DNA, the CDR3 is TGCAGCGTCCTCCGGGACGGCTCCTACAATGAGCAGTTCTTC.

This clonotype was found many times. The J gene is TRBJ1-6, the V gene TRBV7-8; D remains unclear. Trimming left V 7 bases short and J 0 bases short, with 13 bases between. CDR3 size: 16 residues. The germline CDR1 and CDR2 sequences are SGHVS and FQNEAQ. This chain's CDR3 is CASTPVGDSYNSPLHF. The DNA of the CDR3 is TGTGCCAGCACCCCGGTCGGGGACTCCTATAATTCACCCCTCCACTTT.

This clonotype appeared many times. This sequence joins TRBV3-1 and TRBJ2-7; the D gene is possibly TRBD2 (5 bases). CDR1 and CDR2 from the germline V gene are LGHDT and YNNKEL (reference sequence). V lost 1 base and J 4 bases, leaving 14 bases between the germline ends. The CDR3 is 15 residues long. The CDR3 bases are TGTGCCAGCAGCCAAGGTCCGGGGAGCCAGTACGAGCAGTACTTC. It encodes CASSQGPGSQYEQYF.

This clonotype was counted at least ten times. This chain connects TRBV6-6 to TRBJ2-7; 8 bases align to TRBD1. The ends lost 6 bases at V and 3 bases at J; junction bases unmatched: 7. CDR3 size: 14 residues. The germline gives CDR1 MNHNY, CDR2 SVGAGI (reference sequence). The CDR3 is CASSPDREDYEQYF. CDR3 nucleotides: TGTGCCAGCAGCCCGGACAGGGAGGACTACGAGCAGTACTTC.

This clonotype was seen a few times. The chain joins TRBV28 to TRBJ1-5, with D perhaps matching TRBD1 (6 bases). CDR3 length: 15 residues. V was clipped by 5 bases and J by 2 bases, with 13 bases between them. CDR1 is MDHEN, CDR2 SYDVKM, per germline. CDR3 in amino acids: CASSTGTLGNQPQHF. The CDR3 DNA reads as TGTGCCAGCAGTACAGGGACCTTGGGCAATCAGCCCCAGCATTTT.

In its sample, this clonotype was seen many times. The rearrangement uses TRBV3-1 and TRBJ2-4; 11 bases are a match to TRBD2. The CDR3 is 19 residues long. CDR1 and CDR2 from the germline V gene are LGHDT and YNNKEL (reference sequence). V was clipped by 2 bases and J by 0 bases; unmatched bases: 9. CDR3 in amino acids: CASSQSRGTSGLAKNIQYF. In DNA, the CDR3 is TGTGCCAGCAGCCAAAGCCGGGGGACTAGCGGACTAGCCAAAAACATTCAGTACTTC.

V and J are TRBV7-9 and TRBJ1-1; unclear D gene. The germline gives CDR1 SEHNR, CDR2 FQNEAQ (reference sequence). Trimming shortened V by 4 bases and J by 10 bases, and 10 bases separated the two germline ends. The CDR3 spans 11 residues. The CDR3 sequence is CASSSGIGAFF. The CDR3 DNA sequence: TGTGCCAGCAGCTCCGGGATAGGAGCTTTCTTT.

This clonotype has a count of ten or more. This sequence joins TRBV13 and TRBJ1-1; D unclear. The length of the CDR3 is 12 residues. CDR1 PRHDT and CDR2 FYEKMQ come from the germline V gene (reference sequence). The V and J ends lost 4 bases and 5 bases respectively, with 8 bases between them. The CDR3 DNA sequence: TGTGCCAGCAGCTCCTTAAAGACTGAAGCTTTCTTT. Its translation is CASSSLKTEAFF.

This clonotype has at least ten counts. The V and J genes are TRBV20-1 and TRBJ1-1; unclear D gene. The CDR3 sequence is 12 residues long. CDR1 DFQATT and CDR2 SNEGSKA come from the germline V gene (reference sequence). V was shortened by 6 bases and J by 6 bases, with 14 bases between the two germline ends. The CDR3 DNA is TGCAGTGCGCCTGGTGGCGGCGCTGAAGCTTTCTTT. Amino acid sequence: CSAPGGGAEAFF.

This clonotype was counted many times. The CDR3 DNA reads as TGTGCCAGCAGCACAGGGGTTGGCTACACCTTC. The encoded protein is CASSTGVGYTF. The J gene is TRBJ1-2, the V gene TRBV6-5; 7 positions agree with TRBD1. V lost 6 bases, J lost 7 bases, and 2 bases stayed unmatched. CDR1 MNHEY and CDR2 SVGAGI come from the germline V gene. The CDR3 length is 11 residues.

This clonotype was observed at least ten times. The V gene is TRBV12-3 or TRBV12-4, the J gene TRBJ2-6; no reliable D call. The V end lost 1 base, the J end lost 1 base, and 8 bases lay between the germline ends. The CDR3 is 16 residues long. The CDR3 DNA follows: TGTGCCAGCAGTTTAGGGATGGGATCTGGGGCCAACGTCCTGACTTTC. Protein product: CASSLGMGSGANVLTF.

This clonotype was detected many times. The chain combines TRBV18 with TRBJ2-3; TRBD2 matches at 8 bases. The V segment lost 0 bases and the J segment 1 base; nucleotides outside the gene matches: 6. The germline V gene has CDR1 KGHSH and CDR2 LQKENI. The CDR3 has 17 residues. CDR3: CASSPPIRAGGTDTQYF. The DNA for the CDR3 is TGTGCCAGCTCACCACCGATCCGAGCGGGGGGCACAGATACGCAGTATTTT.

This clonotype was counted a few times. This rearrangement joins TRBV9 to TRBJ2-1; D gene uncertain. Germline V gives CDR1 SGDLS, CDR2 YYNGEE. The CDR3 spans 14 residues. Trimming removed 2 bases from V and 5 bases from J, with 11 bases in between. CDR3 sequence (DNA): TGTGCCAGCAGCGTCTACCACAATAACAATGAGCAGTTCTTC. Protein product: CASSVYHNNNEQFF.

This clonotype was observed many times. CDR3 sequence: CASSSRVLKTEAFF. In DNA form, the CDR3 reads TGTGCCAGCAGCTCCAGGGTTTTAAAGACTGAAGCTTTCTTT. V and J are TRBV7-2 and TRBJ1-1; D possibly corresponds to TRBD1 (5 bases). There are 14 residues in the CDR3. With 4 bases removed from V and 5 bases from J, the gap between germline ends came to 14 bases. Germline CDR1 reads SGHTA; CDR2 reads FQGNSA.

This clonotype has only a few counts. The genes are TRBV6-1 and TRBJ2-1; no reliable D call. The germline gives CDR1 MNHNS, CDR2 SASEGT. This CDR3 comprises 13 residues. V shed 4 bases and J shed 8 bases, with 12 bases lying between them. CDR3 sequence reads: CASSVRRRDEQFF. CDR3 sequence (DNA): TGTGCCAGCAGTGTGCGGAGAAGGGATGAGCAGTTCTTC.

This clonotype showed up many times. One junction end disagrees with the germline gene, perhaps due to a read error. This rearrangement joins TRBV7-7 to TRBJ2-5; no clear D gene. The CDR3 spans 13 residues. Germline V gene data show CDR1 as SSHAT and CDR2 as FNYEAQ (reference sequence). CDR3 residues: CASSPSYQETQYF. The CDR3 DNA reads as TGTGCTAGCAGCCCGAGCTACCAAGAGACCCAGTACTTC.

This clonotype was counted many times. No DNA is shown, since the ends of the CDR3 on it are uncertain; the CDR3 is the one TCRdb lists. The V gene is TRBV7-5, the J gene TRBJ2-3; the tabulated D call, TRBD1, remains unverified against the DNA. TRBV7-5 constitutes a pseudogene. The CDR3 totals 18 residues, both ends included. The CDR3 sequence: CISVPEAYLAGGTDTQYF.

This clonotype was counted at least ten times. The CDR3 coding sequence is TGTGCCAGCAGCTACGGGACAGGTTGGAACACTGAAGCTTTCTTT. It encodes CASSYGTGWNTEAFF. The gene calls are TRBV13 and TRBJ1-1; 8 bases line up with TRBD1. Germline assignment: CDR1 PRHDT and CDR2 FYEKMQ (reference sequence). Losses at the gene ends were 4 bases for V and 1 base for J; bases not matched to a gene: 5. The CDR3 runs to 15 residues.

V and J are TRBV18 and TRBJ2-3; no clear D. V was clipped by 0 bases and J by 6 bases, with 7 bases between them. The CDR3 is 13 residues long. Per germline, CDR1 KGHSH and CDR2 LQKENI. The CDR3 region is CASSPPIEDTQYF. CDR3 DNA sequence: TGTGCCAGCTCACCACCGATCGAGGATACGCAGTATTTT.

This clonotype turned up a few times. This rearrangement joins TRBV25-1 to TRBJ2-1; possible D gene TRBD1, 6 bases. V was shortened by 3 bases and J by 4 bases, with 13 bases between the two germline ends. The CDR3 totals 15 residues. Looked up from germline, CDR1 is MGHDK and CDR2 is SYGVNS. The CDR3 DNA sequence: TGTGCCAGCAGTGACCCCAAGACAGGATACAATGAGCAGTTCTTC. Amino acid sequence: CASSDPKTGYNEQFF.

The rearrangement joins TRBV25-1 to TRBJ1-1, with D maybe TRBD1 (5 bases). In germline, CDR1 is MGHDK, CDR2 SYGVNS. Trimming cost V 3 bases and J 5 bases, with 10 bases left between them. The length of the CDR3 is 13 residues. Here the CDR3 reads CASSEGWGTEAFF. CDR3 DNA: TGTGCCAGCAGTGAGGGGTGGGGGACTGAAGCTTTCTTT.

V gene TRBV4-3 combines with J gene TRBJ1-6, with D uncertain. V was clipped by 0 bases and J by 4 bases, with 13 bases between them. The CDR3 spans 17 residues. In germline, CDR1 is LGHNA, CDR2 YSLEER. CDR3 in DNA: TGCGCCAGCAGCCAAGATGTGGAGCGGGTTTATAATTCACCCCTCCACTTT. Translating it yields CASSQDVERVYNSPLHF.

In its sample, this clonotype was seen a few times. The chain carries TRBV11-3 and TRBJ1-1; D possibly corresponds to TRBD1 (5 bases). Germline lookup yields CDR1 SGHNT and CDR2 YENEEA. Trimming pared 5 bases from V and 7 bases from J, leaving 20 bases between. This CDR3 spans 15 amino acids. The CDR3 here is CASSKGGGVDGEAFF. The CDR3 DNA follows: TGTGCCAGCAGCAAAGGCGGGGGGGTGGACGGTGAAGCTTTCTTT. Full variable domain (missing parts from reference TRBV11-3 and TRBJ1-1): EAGVVQSPRYKIIEKKQPVAFWCNPISGHNTLYWYLQNLGQGPELLIRYENEEAVDDSQLPKDRFSAERLKGVDSTLKIQPAELGDSAVYLCASSKGGGVDGEAFFGQGTRLTVV.